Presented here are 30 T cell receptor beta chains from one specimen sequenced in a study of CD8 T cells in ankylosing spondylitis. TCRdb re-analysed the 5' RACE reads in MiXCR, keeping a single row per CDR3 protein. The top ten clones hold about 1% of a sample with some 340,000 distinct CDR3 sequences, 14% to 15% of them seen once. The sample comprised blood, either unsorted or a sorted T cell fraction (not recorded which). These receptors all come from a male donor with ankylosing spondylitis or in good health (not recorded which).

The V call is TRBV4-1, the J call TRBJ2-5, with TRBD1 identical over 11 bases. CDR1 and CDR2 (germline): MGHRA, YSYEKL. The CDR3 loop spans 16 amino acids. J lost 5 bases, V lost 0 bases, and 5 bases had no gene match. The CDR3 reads CASSQDRTGGAETQYF. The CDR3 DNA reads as TGCGCCAGCAGCCAAGACAGGACAGGGGGCGCGGAGACCCAGTACTTC.

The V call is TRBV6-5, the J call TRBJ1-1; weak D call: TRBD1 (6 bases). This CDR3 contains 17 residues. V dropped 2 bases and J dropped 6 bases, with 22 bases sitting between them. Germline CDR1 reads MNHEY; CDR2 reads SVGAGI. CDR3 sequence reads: CASSYAGDWLNLAEAFF. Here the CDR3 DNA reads TGTGCCAGCAGTTACGCAGGGGACTGGCTTAATTTGGCTGAAGCTTTCTTT.

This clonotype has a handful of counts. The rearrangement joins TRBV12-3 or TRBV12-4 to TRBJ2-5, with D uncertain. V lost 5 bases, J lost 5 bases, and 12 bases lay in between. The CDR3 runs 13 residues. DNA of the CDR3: TGTGCCAGCAGTCCCGGAACCCATGAGACCCAGTACTTC. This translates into CASSPGTHETQYF.

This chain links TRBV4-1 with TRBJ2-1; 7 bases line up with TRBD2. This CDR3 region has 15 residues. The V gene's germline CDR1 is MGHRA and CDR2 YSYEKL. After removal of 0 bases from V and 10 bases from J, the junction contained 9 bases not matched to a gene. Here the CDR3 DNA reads TGCGCCAGCAGCCAAGAGGGGAGGGAAAGGTGGGAGCAGTTCTTC. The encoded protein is CASSQEGRERWEQFF.

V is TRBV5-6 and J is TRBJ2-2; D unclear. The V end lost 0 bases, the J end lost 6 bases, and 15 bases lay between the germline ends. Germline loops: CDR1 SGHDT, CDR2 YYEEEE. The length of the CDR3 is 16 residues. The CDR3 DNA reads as TGTGCCAGCAGCTTGGGGCCCCTTGGATGGGCCGGGGAGCTGTTTTTT. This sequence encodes CASSLGPLGWAGELFF.

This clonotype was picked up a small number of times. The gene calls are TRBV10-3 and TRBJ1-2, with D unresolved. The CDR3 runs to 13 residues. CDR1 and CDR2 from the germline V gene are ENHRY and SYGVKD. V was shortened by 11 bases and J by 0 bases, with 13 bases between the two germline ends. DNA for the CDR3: TGTGCCTCCCGGGGAGGTTCTAACTATGGCTACACCTTC. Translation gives CASRGGSNYGYTF.

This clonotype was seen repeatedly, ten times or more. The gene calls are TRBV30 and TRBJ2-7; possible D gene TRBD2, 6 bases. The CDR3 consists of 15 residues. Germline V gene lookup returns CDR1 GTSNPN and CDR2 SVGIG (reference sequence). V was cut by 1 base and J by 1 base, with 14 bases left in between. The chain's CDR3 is CAWSGPGGISYEQYF. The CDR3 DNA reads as TGTGCCTGGAGTGGGCCCGGGGGAATTTCCTACGAGCAGTACTTC.

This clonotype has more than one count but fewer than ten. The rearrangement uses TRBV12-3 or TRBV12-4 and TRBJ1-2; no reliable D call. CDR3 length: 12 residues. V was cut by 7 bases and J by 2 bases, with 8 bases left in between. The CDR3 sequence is CASKSGNYGYTF. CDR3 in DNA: TGTGCCAGCAAGTCCGGCAACTATGGCTACACCTTC.

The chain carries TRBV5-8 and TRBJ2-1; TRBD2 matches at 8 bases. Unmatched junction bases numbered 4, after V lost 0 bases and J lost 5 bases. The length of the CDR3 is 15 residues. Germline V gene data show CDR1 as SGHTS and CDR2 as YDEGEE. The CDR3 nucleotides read TGTGCCAGCAGCTTGGGGACTAGCACCCACAATGAGCAGTTCTTC. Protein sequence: CASSLGTSTHNEQFF.

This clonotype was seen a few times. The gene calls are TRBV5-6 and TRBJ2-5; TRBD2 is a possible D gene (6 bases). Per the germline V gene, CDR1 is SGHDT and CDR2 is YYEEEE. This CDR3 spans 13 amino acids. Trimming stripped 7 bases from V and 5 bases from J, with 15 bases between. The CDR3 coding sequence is TGTGCCAGCGGAGGTCGGGGGTTTGAGACCCAGTACTTC. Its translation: CASGGRGFETQYF. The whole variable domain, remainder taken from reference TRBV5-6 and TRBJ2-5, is DAGVTQSPTHLIKTRGQQVTLRCSPKSGHDTVSWYQQALGQGPQFIFQYYEEEERQRGNFPDRFSGHQFPNYSSELNVNALLLGDSALYLCASGGRGFETQYFGPGTRLLVL.

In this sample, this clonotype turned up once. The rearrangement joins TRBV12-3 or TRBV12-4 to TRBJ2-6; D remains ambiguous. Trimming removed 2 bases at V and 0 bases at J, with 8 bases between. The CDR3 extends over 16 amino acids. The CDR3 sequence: CASSLYGLSGANVLTF. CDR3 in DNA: TGTGCCAGCAGTTTATACGGGCTCTCTGGGGCCAACGTCCTGACTTTC.

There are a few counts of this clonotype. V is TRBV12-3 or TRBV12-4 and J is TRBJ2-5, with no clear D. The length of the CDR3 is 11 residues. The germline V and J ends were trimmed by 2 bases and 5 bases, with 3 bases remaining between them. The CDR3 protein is CASSLYETQYF. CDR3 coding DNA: TGTGCCAGCAGTTTATACGAGACCCAGTACTTC.

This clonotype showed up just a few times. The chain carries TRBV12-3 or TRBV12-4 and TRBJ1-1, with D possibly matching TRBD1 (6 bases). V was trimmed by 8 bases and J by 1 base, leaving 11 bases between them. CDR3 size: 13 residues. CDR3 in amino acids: CASSGHPNTEAFF. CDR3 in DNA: TGTGCCAGCTCGGGACACCCGAACACTGAAGCTTTCTTT.

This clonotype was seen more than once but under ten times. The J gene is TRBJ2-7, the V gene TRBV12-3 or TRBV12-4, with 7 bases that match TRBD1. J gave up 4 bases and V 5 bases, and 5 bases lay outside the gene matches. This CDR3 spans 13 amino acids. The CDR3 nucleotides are TGTGCCAGCAGTCCCACAGGGGTGTACGAGCAGTACTTC. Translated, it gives CASSPTGVYEQYF.

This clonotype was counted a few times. DNA for the CDR3: TGCAGTGCTAGAGATCTGGGACAGGGGCTCGCCGAGCAGTACTTC. Encoded protein: CSARDLGQGLAEQYF. This chain uses TRBV20-1 with TRBJ2-7; 10 bases map to TRBD1. Trimming took 0 bases from V and 6 from J; bases not matched to a gene: 8. This CDR3 is 15 amino acids long. The V gene's germline CDR1 is DFQATT and CDR2 SNEGSKA (reference sequence).

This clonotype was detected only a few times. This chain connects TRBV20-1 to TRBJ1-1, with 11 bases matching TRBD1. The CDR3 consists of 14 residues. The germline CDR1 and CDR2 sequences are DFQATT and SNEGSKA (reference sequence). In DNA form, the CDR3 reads TGCAGCCCCGGACAGGGGGCGCGTAGGACTGAAGCTTTCTTT. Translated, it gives CSPGQGARRTEAFF.

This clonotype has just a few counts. This chain's CDR3 is CSATRDRGRGNEQYF. DNA of the CDR3: TGCAGTGCTACTAGGGACAGGGGGAGAGGGAACGAGCAGTACTTC. The genes are TRBV20-1 and TRBJ2-7, with 11 positions matching TRBD1. CDR1 DFQATT and CDR2 SNEGSKA come from the germline V gene (reference sequence). The CDR3 totals 15 residues. V gave up 4 bases and J gave up 5 bases; unmatched junction bases: 10.

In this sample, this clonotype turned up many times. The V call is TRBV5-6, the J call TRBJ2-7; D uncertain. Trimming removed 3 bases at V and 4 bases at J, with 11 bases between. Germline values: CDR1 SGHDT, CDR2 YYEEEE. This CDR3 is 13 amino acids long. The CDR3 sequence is CASSSVSVYEQYF. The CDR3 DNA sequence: TGTGCCAGCAGCTCCGTGTCTGTGTACGAGCAGTACTTC. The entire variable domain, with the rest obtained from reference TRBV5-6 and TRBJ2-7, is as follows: DAGVTQSPTHLIKTRGQQVTLRCSPKSGHDTVSWYQQALGQGPQFIFQYYEEEERQRGNFPDRFSGHQFPNYSSELNVNALLLGDSALYLCASSSVSVYEQYFGPGTRLTVT.

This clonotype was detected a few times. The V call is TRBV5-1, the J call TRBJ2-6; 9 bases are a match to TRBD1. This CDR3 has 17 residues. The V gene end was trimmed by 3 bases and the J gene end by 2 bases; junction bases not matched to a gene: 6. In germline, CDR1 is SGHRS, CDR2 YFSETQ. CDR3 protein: CASSSGQGQTGANVLTF. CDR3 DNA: TGCGCCAGCAGCTCAGGACAGGGGCAAACTGGGGCCAACGTCCTGACTTTC.

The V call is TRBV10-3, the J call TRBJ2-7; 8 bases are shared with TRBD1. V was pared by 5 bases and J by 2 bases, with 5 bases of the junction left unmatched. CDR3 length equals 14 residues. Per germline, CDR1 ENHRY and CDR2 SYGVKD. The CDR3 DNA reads TGTGCCATCAGTCGCGGACAGGGCGCCTACGAGCAGTACTTC. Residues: CAISRGQGAYEQYF.

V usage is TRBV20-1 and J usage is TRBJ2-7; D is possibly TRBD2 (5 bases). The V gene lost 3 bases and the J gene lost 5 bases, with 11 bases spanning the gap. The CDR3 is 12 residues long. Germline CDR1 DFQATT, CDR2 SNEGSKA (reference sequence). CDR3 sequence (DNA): TGCAGTGCTAGTTCCGGGATCCACGAGCAGTACTTC. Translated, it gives CSASSGIHEQYF.

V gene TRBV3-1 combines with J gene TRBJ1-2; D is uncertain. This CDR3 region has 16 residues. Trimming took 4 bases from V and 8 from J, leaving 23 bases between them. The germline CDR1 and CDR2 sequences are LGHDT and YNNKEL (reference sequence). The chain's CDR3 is CASSPLPVEPRGGYTF. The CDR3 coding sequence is TGTGCCAGCAGCCCCCTCCCCGTGGAACCTAGAGGGGGCTACACCTTC.

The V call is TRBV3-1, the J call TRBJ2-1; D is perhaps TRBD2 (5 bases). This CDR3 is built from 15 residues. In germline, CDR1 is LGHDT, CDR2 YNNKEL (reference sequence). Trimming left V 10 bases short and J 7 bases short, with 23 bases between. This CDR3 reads CATSKGTGMGNEQFF. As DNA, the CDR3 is TGTGCCACCTCCAAAGGCACCGGGATGGGAAATGAGCAGTTCTTC.

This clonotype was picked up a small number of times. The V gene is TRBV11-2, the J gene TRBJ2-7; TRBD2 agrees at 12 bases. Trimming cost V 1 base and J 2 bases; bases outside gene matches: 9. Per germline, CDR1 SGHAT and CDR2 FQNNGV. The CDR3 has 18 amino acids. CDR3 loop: CASSLVDLGLAGTYEQYF. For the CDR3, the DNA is TGTGCCAGCAGCTTAGTGGACTTGGGACTAGCGGGTACCTACGAGCAGTACTTC.

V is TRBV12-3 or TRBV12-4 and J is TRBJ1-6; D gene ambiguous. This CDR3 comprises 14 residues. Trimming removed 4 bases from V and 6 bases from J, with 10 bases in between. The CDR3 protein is CASSWARSNSPLHF. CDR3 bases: TGTGCCAGCAGTTGGGCCAGGAGTAATTCACCCCTCCACTTT.

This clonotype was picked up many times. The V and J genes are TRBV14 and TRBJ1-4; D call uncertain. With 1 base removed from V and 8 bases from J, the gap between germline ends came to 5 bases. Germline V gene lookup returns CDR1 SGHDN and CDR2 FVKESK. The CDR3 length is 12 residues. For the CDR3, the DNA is TGTGCCAGCAGCCAAGCGGGGGAAAAACTGTTTTTT. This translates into CASSQAGEKLFF. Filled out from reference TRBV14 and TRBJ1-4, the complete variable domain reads EAGVTQFPSHSVIEKGQTVTLRCDPISGHDNLYWYRRVMGKEIKFLLHFVKESKQDESGMPNNRFLAERTGGTYSTLKVQPAELEDSGVYFCASSQAGEKLFFGSGTQLSVL.

The CDR3 reads CASSFSTANNEQFF. As DNA, the CDR3 is TGCGCCAGCAGCTTTAGCACGGCCAACAATGAGCAGTTCTTC. The chain joins TRBV5-1 to TRBJ2-1, with D unclear. Germline assignment: CDR1 SGHRS and CDR2 YFSETQ. The V end lost 2 bases, the J end lost 5 bases, and 11 bases lay between the germline ends. The CDR3 consists of 14 residues.

The CDR3: CASRWGTGGDEQYF. In nucleotides, the CDR3 is TGCGCCAGCAGATGGGGGACAGGGGGCGACGAGCAGTACTTC. This rearrangement joins TRBV5-1 to TRBJ2-7, with 12 nucleotides matching TRBD1. CDR1 and CDR2 (germline): SGHRS, YFSETQ. The CDR3 spans 14 residues. V lost 5 bases, J lost 5 bases, and 5 bases stayed unmatched.

The CDR3 nucleotides read TGTGCCAGCAGTGTGAACAAAGATACGCAGTATTTT. It is translated as CASSVNKDTQYF. This rearrangement joins TRBV6-1 to TRBJ2-3, with D unresolved. This CDR3 is 12 amino acids long. Trimming stripped 4 bases from V and 5 bases from J, with 7 bases between. CDR1 is MNHNS and CDR2 is SASEGT in the germline V gene.

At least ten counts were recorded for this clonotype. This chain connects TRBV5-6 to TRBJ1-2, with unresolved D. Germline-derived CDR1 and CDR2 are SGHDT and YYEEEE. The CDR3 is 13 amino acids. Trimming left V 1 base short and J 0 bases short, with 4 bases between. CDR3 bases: TGTGCCAGCAGCTTGAGAGCTAACTATGGCTACACCTTC. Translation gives CASSLRANYGYTF.